The T cell receptor (beta chain) under discussion was sequenced for a study of CD8 T cells in ankylosing spondylitis. This CDR3 spans 13 amino acids. Trimming cost V 6 bases and J 3 bases, with 14 bases left between them. Germline lookup yields CDR1 SQVTM and CDR2 ANQGSEA. This clonotype was counted at least ten times. Using its own MiXCR run on the 5' RACE reads, TCRdb lists one record per CDR3 protein. The data show about 240,000 distinct CDR3 sequences, roughly a tenth seen once. The chain joins TRBV29-1 to TRBJ1-1; a weak D match, TRBD1 (5 bases). The sequence was collected from a male donor with ankylosing spondylitis or in good health (not recorded which). The specimen was blood, either unsorted or a sorted T cell fraction (not recorded which). The CDR3 DNA follows: TGCAGCGTACAGGTCGGGAAAGACACTGAAGCTTTCTTT. Its protein product is CSVQVGKDTEAFF.